The next 21 T cell receptor beta chains were all read from a single sample in a study of CD8 T cells in Susac syndrome. Random hexamers were used to reverse transcribe the RNA input (about 0.45 to 1 ug). TCRdb ran MiXCR on the immunoSEQ multiplex PCR reads and lists one entry per CDR3 protein. The sample lists under 550,000 distinct CDR3 sequences; 85% were seen once. Material: CD8+ T cells from PBMCs. These receptors were collected from a human donor with multiple sclerosis.

V and J are TRBV20-1 and TRBJ2-5; D possibly corresponds to TRBD1 (6 bases). The germline gives CDR1 DFQATT, CDR2 SNEGSKA (reference sequence). The germline V and J ends were trimmed by 3 bases and 7 bases, with 12 bases remaining between them. This CDR3 has 12 amino acids. As DNA, the CDR3 is TGCAGTGCTAGGGGGACACAGGGGACCCAGTACTTC. Protein product: CSARGTQGTQYF.

The chain joins TRBV2 to TRBJ1-4; the D gene is possibly TRBD1 (5 bases). Trimming took 5 bases from V and 4 from J, leaving 17 bases between them. CDR1 is SNHLY, CDR2 FYNNEI, per germline. The length of the CDR3 is 16 residues. The CDR3 sequence: CASSSSAGLLNEKLFF. The CDR3 bases are TGTGCCAGCAGTAGCTCGGCGGGACTTCTTAATGAAAAACTGTTTTTT.

This chain joins TRBV4-1 and TRBJ2-3; 11 bases align to TRBD1. CDR1 and CDR2 (germline): MGHRA, YSYEKL. This CDR3 has 15 residues. V shed 4 bases and J 4 bases; nucleotides not matched to a gene: 4. CDR3 residues: CASSLDRGQADTQYF. The CDR3 DNA sequence: TGCGCCAGCAGCCTGGACAGGGGGCAGGCAGATACGCAGTATTTT.

V and J are TRBV7-8 and TRBJ2-1, with 7 bases matching TRBD1. The ends lost 5 bases at V and 4 bases at J; junction bases unmatched: 11. Germline V gives CDR1 SGHVS, CDR2 FQNEAQ. The CDR3 is 16 residues long. CDR3 in amino acids: CASSHPRGPEYNEQFF. DNA for the CDR3: TGTGCCAGCAGCCACCCGAGGGGGCCGGAATACAATGAGCAGTTCTTC.

The V gene is TRBV5-4, the J gene TRBJ1-6, with D maybe TRBD1 (6 bases). The germline V gene encodes CDR1 SGHNT and CDR2 YYREEE (reference sequence). The CDR3 has 16 residues. The V and J ends lost 10 bases and 0 bases respectively, with 17 bases between them. The CDR3 region is CAARGQDSSYNSPLHF. The CDR3 region has the DNA TGTGCCGCCCGCGGGCAGGACAGCTCCTATAATTCACCCCTCCACTTT.

This chain joins TRBV12-3 or TRBV12-4 and TRBJ2-3; D is undetermined. The CDR3 is made up of 12 amino acids. Deletions cut 3 bases from V and 9 bases from J, with 10 bases between. The chain's CDR3 is CASSFQYVTQYF. CDR3 DNA sequence: TGTGCCAGCAGTTTTCAATACGTGACGCAGTATTTT.

The chain couples TRBV29-1 to TRBJ2-5, with D maybe TRBD2 (5 bases). The CDR3 has 12 residues. Germline values: CDR1 SQVTM, CDR2 ANQGSEA. V was shortened by 4 bases and J by 3 bases, with 9 bases between the two germline ends. In DNA, the CDR3 is TGCAGCGTTGTATCCGGGGAAGAGACCCAGTACTTC. Amino acids: CSVVSGEETQYF. The variable domain in full, with the rest retrieved from reference TRBV29-1 and TRBJ2-5, is SAVISQKPSRDICQRGTSLTIQCQVDSQVTMMFWYRQQPGQSLTLIATANQGSEATYESGFVIDKFPISRPNLTFSTLTVSNMSPEDSSIYLCSVVSGEETQYFGPGTRLLVL.

This chain links TRBV19 with TRBJ2-1; D not resolved. The CDR3 is made up of 13 amino acids. Looked up from germline, CDR1 is LNHDA and CDR2 is SQIVND (reference sequence). Trimming left V 3 bases short and J 6 bases short, with 9 bases between. For the CDR3, the DNA is TGTGCCAGTAGTATGGTCAGCCCCAATGAGCAGTTCTTC. Protein product: CASSMVSPNEQFF.

The chain is built from TRBV27 and TRBJ2-4; D remains unclear. The CDR3 contains 14 residues. In germline, CDR1 is MNHEY, CDR2 SMNVEV (reference sequence). V shed 3 bases and J shed 8 bases, with 14 bases lying between them. The CDR3 is CASSLALGMDIQYF. CDR3 in DNA: TGTGCCAGCAGTTTGGCCCTTGGAATGGACATTCAGTACTTC.

The CDR3 is CAISDGEDSYEQYF. The CDR3 DNA follows: TGTGCCATCAGTGATGGAGAGGACTCCTACGAGCAGTACTTC. The chain is built from TRBV10-3 and TRBJ2-7; D unresolved. This CDR3 comprises 14 residues. CDR1 is ENHRY, CDR2 SYGVKD, per germline. Trimming shortened V by 3 bases and J by 0 bases, and 9 bases separated the two germline ends.

V usage is TRBV6-5 and J usage is TRBJ1-2; TRBD1 aligns across 7 bases. Germline V gene lookup returns CDR1 MNHEY and CDR2 SVGAGI. The CDR3 runs to 15 residues. V lost 3 bases, J lost 4 bases, and 8 bases stayed unmatched. CDR3 amino acids: CASSYFQGQLYGYTF. The CDR3 bases are TGTGCCAGCAGTTATTTTCAGGGACAGCTCTATGGCTACACCTTC.

This clonotype has a single count. This chain links TRBV6-1 with TRBJ1-1; D gene ambiguous. This CDR3 comprises 14 residues. V was clipped by 4 bases and J by 1 base, with 10 bases between them. CDR1 is MNHNS and CDR2 is SASEGT in the germline V gene. CDR3 sequence reads: CASSVDAENTEAFF. The CDR3 DNA follows: TGTGCCAGCAGTGTCGATGCAGAGAACACTGAAGCTTTCTTT.

The rearrangement uses TRBV19 and TRBJ1-1; D might be TRBD1 (5 bases). Germline-derived CDR1 and CDR2 are LNHDA and SQIVND (reference sequence). The V and J ends lost 0 bases and 6 bases respectively, with 11 bases between them. The CDR3 loop spans 14 amino acids. The CDR3 region has the DNA TGTGCCAGTAGTATAGAATTCCGGGGGGCTGAAGCTTTCTTT. This gives the protein CASSIEFRGAEAFF. The whole variable domain, remainder taken from reference TRBV19 and TRBJ1-1, is DGGITQSPKYLFRKEGQNVTLSCEQNLNHDAMYWYRQDPGQGLRLIYYSQIVNDFQKGDIAEGYSVSREKKESFPLTVTSAQKNPTAFYLCASSIEFRGAEAFFGQGTRLTVV.

This sequence joins TRBV12-3 or TRBV12-4 and TRBJ1-4, with D possibly matching TRBD1 (5 bases). The V end lost 5 bases, the J end lost 0 bases, and 19 bases lay between the germline ends. The CDR3 has 18 amino acids. CDR3 in DNA: TGTGCCAGCAGTACCCGCAGGGCCTTGTGGTCAACTAATGAAAAACTGTTTTTT. This encodes CASSTRRALWSTNEKLFF.

The rearrangement uses TRBV7-9 and TRBJ1-5; 9 bases match TRBD1. The CDR3 has 15 amino acids. Germline assignment: CDR1 SEHNR and CDR2 FQNEAQ (reference sequence). V shed 4 bases and J 3 bases; nucleotides not matched to a gene: 4. The CDR3 protein is CASSSGTGYNQPQHF. In DNA, the CDR3 is TGTGCCAGCAGCTCTGGGACAGGGTACAATCAGCCCCAGCATTTT.

This clonotype was picked up a small number of times. The CDR3 loop is CASSHLNEQFF. The CDR3 DNA reads TGTGCCAGCAGCCATCTAAATGAGCAGTTCTTC. This rearrangement joins TRBV14 to TRBJ2-1; no clear D. The CDR3 is made up of 11 amino acids. Germline assignment: CDR1 SGHDN and CDR2 FVKESK. Trimming took off 3 bases at V and 7 bases at J, with 4 bases between the two ends.

The V and J genes are TRBV7-6 and TRBJ2-1; D might be TRBD1 (5 bases). The CDR3 length is 11 residues. V was pared by 1 base and J by 10 bases, with 5 bases between. CDR1 and CDR2 (germline): SGHVS, FNYEAQ. The CDR3 loop reads CASSLGTEQFF. The CDR3, as DNA: TGTGCCAGCAGCTTAGGGACAGAGCAGTTCTTC.

The rearrangement uses TRBV10-3 and TRBJ1-1; D uncertain. This CDR3 comprises 13 residues. CDR1 and CDR2 (germline): ENHRY, SYGVKD. V lost 3 bases and J lost 0, with 5 bases in between. The CDR3 protein is CAISDDMNTEAFF. In DNA, the CDR3 is TGTGCCATCAGTGACGACATGAACACTGAAGCTTTCTTT.

This chain uses TRBV4-1 with TRBJ1-1, with TRBD1 as a possible D gene (6 bases). With 1 base removed from V and 6 bases from J, the gap between germline ends came to 15 bases. The V gene's germline CDR1 is MGHRA and CDR2 YSYEKL. CDR3 length: 15 amino acids. The CDR3 is CASSQGWDIYPEAFF. DNA for the CDR3: TGCGCCAGCAGCCAAGGGTGGGACATTTACCCTGAAGCTTTCTTT.

The chain couples TRBV2 to TRBJ2-1, with 7 bases that match TRBD2. Losses at the gene ends were 4 bases for V and 0 bases for J; bases not matched to a gene: 6. Germline V gene sequence: CDR1 SNHLY, CDR2 FYNNEI. This CDR3 has 16 residues. The CDR3 protein is CASSVDGGSSYNEQFF. The CDR3 DNA sequence: TGTGCCAGCAGTGTTGACGGGGGGAGCTCCTACAATGAGCAGTTCTTC.

The chain employs TRBV27 and TRBJ2-7, with unresolved D. Germline V CDR1 and CDR2: MNHEY, SMNVEV (reference sequence). CDR3 length equals 13 residues. Between the trimmed V and J ends, which lost 2 bases and 3 bases, there was a span of 8 bases. The CDR3 protein is CASSLKRNYEQYF. In nucleotides, the CDR3 is TGTGCCAGCAGTTTAAAGAGGAACTACGAGCAGTACTTC.